This T cell receptor (beta chain) appears in the sequencing data of a study of human T cells and chemical hapten exposure. Turning to the study itself: Skin of the upper inner arm, roughly 2 cm by roughly 2 cm, received 2% DPC for sensitization. The patients, most of them female, presented with alopecia areata, totalis or universalis.

The time point: pre-sensitization, week 0. Treatment here: therapeutic diphenylcyclopropenone sensitization with weekly scalp DPC. Sequencing started from total RNA isolated from unfractionated whole blood. TCRdb used MiXCR to reprocess the RACE reads, holding one entry per CDR3 protein. The sample lists roughly 90,000 distinct CDR3 sequences, 9.6% seen once, with around 3.9% in the top ten. Germline V gene sequence: CDR1 SGHTA, CDR2 FQGNSA. The V and J ends lost 1 base and 2 bases respectively, with 12 bases between them. The CDR3 has 17 residues. The sequence came from a woman aged 40-49 years with alopecia areata. Some clones in this sample may be carry-over from other donors' samples. The chain uses TRBV7-2 and TRBJ2-6, with D perhaps TRBD2 (6 bases). The sequencing here drew on whole blood, taken in connection with sensitization to the hapten diphenylcyclopropenone (DPC). The CDR3 bases are TGTGCCAGCAGCTTAGTTGGAGGGCTCGCTGGGGCCAACGTCCTGACTTTC. It yields the protein CASSLVGGLAGANVLTF.